The clone carrying this T cell receptor (beta chain) was found many times. The antigen is not known. This specimen comes from a study of neurological immune-mediated disorders. Whole-study results and caveats: None of the CDR3 amino acid sequences found in expanded clones was shared across subjects. This suggests that the TCR-beta repertoires were private in all groups. When the repertoires were sorted by phylogenetic grouping, those of 18 of 34 multiple sclerosis patients ended up in one related-CDR3 cluster, a possible signature.

The unsorted libraries were produced from 2 million PBMCs held at -80 C. The CDR3 length is 13 residues. CDR1 and CDR2 (germline): SGHTA, FQGNSA. Trimming removed 5 bases at V and 5 bases at J, with 10 bases between. cDNA was made by 5'RACE with 10-nucleotide random UMIs. MiXCR was run by TCRdb on the 5' RACE reads, yielding one entry per CDR3 protein. This sample yields more than 15,000 distinct CDR3 sequences, of which 2% to 3% are seen a single time; 5.5% belongs to the top ten. The source is a woman between 18 and 29 years old with multiple sclerosis. Material for sequencing was PBMCs. The chain combines TRBV7-2 with TRBJ1-5; D is perhaps TRBD1 (5 bases). DNA of the CDR3: TGTGCCAGCAGCAAAGGGGCTCATCAGCCCCAGCATTTT. Its protein is CASSKGAHQPQHF.